This is a list of T cell receptor beta chains from one sample in a study of cytomegalovirus exposure and HLA in healthy donors. The method was immunoSEQ multiplex PCR; TCRdb's version includes in-frame clones alone and lacks a portion of them. The data contain under 300,000 clones, approximately 84% of them singletons. The sample consisted of PBMCs. These receptors were collected from a woman aged 40-49 years in good health and CMV-seropositive. CDR3s include the opening cysteine and the closing phenylalanine or tryptophan. The D gene is left open where the match is weak. Expanded clones get a size class; other rows say once, few or many, or leave the size out.

clone_size	v_call	cdr3_length	j_call	d_call	cdr3_nt	cdr3_aa
NA	TRBV9	15	TRBJ2-7	TRBD1	TGTGCCAGCAGCGGACCCGGGACAGGGGGAGTCGAGCAGTACTTC	CASSGPGTGGVEQYF
NA	TRBV18	16	TRBJ1-5	TRBD1	TGTGCCAGCTCACCGGGACAGGTCGATAGCAATCAGCCCCAGCATTTT	CASSPGQVDSNQPQHF
few	TRBV19	14	TRBJ1-2	TRBD1	TGTGCCAGTAGGGACAGGGACCTATACTATGGCTACACCTTC	CASRDRDLYYGYTF
NA	TRBV11-1	14	TRBJ2-7	TRBD2	TGTGCCAGCAGCTTAAATAGCGGGAACTACGAGCAGTACTTC	CASSLNSGNYEQYF
NA	TRBV6-5	13	TRBJ1-4	TRBD1	TGTGCCAGCAGCTACAGGGGGAATGAAAAACTGTTTTTT	CASSYRGNEKLFF
NA	TRBV9	15	TRBJ1-1	TRBD1	TGTGCCAGCAGCGGTCGGGACAGGGGGCATACTGAAGCTTTCTTT	CASSGRDRGHTEAFF
few	TRBV6-1	11	TRBJ1-5	NA	TGTGCCAGCAGCGTAAATCAGCCCCAGCATTTT	CASSVNQPQHF
NA	TRBV5-1	15	TRBJ2-2	NA	TGCGCCAGCAGCTTACAACCTTCGAACACCGGGGAGCTGTTTTTT	CASSLQPSNTGELFF
NA	TRBV7-3	16	TRBJ1-1	NA	TGTGCCAGCAGCCCCGCCTCCAGGGTGACGAACACTGAAGCTTTCTTT	CASSPASRVTNTEAFF
NA	TRBV4-2	15	TRBJ2-1	TRBD2	TGTGCCAGCAGCCAAGGCACTAGCGGGAGAAGTGAGCAGTTCTTC	CASSQGTSGRSEQFF
NA	TRBV6-4	15	TRBJ2-3	TRBD2	TGTGCCAGTAAACCAGCAGCGGGAGGCACAGATACGCAGTATTTT	CASKPAAGGTDTQYF
NA	TRBV30	15	TRBJ2-7	NA	TGTGCCTGGAGTCGAAAGGGAACAGGGTCCTACGAGCAGTACTTC	CAWSRKGTGSYEQYF
NA	TRBV7-8	14	TRBJ2-1	NA	TGTGCCAGCAGCTTAGCTCCCAGCTACAATGAGCAGTTCTTC	CASSLAPSYNEQFF
NA	TRBV27	15	TRBJ2-1	TRBD2	TGTGCCAGCAGTAGACTAGCGGGTGGCCGTATCGTGCAGTTCTTC	CASSRLAGGRIVQFF
NA	TRBV5-6	15	TRBJ2-7	TRBD1	TGTGCCAGCAGCTTGCGGACTTCAGGGGGCAGCGAGCAGTACTTC	CASSLRTSGGSEQYF
NA	TRBV19	15	TRBJ1-1	TRBD1	TGTGCCAGTAGTAAAACCGACAGGGTTGCCACTGAAGCTTTCTTT	CASSKTDRVATEAFF
NA	TRBV5-4	16	TRBJ2-2	TRBD2	TGTGCCAGCAGCCAGCGACTAGCGGTAAACACCGGGGAGCTGTTTTTT	CASSQRLAVNTGELFF
NA	TRBV7-9	16	TRBJ2-1	NA	TGTGCCAGCAGCTTAGCAGGCCAGGGTGGTATACATGAGCAGTTCTTC	CASSLAGQGGIHEQFF
NA	TRBV30	14	TRBJ1-2	TRBD1	TGTGCCTGGAGTGTTGGCAGGGGGCCCTATGGCTACACCTTC	CAWSVGRGPYGYTF
once	TRBV7-3	17	TRBJ2-3	TRBD2	TGTGCCAGCAGCTTAACCGGGACTAGCGGGAGTCCTGATACGCAGTATTTT	CASSLTGTSGSPDTQYF
NA	TRBV9	14	TRBJ1-3	NA	TGTGCCAGCAGCCCAGGTCCCTCTGGAAACACCATATATTTT	CASSPGPSGNTIYF
NA	TRBV28	14	TRBJ2-7	NA	TGTGCCACCCATCCCCCGACAGGATCCTACGAGCAGTACTTC	CATHPPTGSYEQYF